The 15 T cell receptor beta chains in this list originate from one sample, sequenced in a study of tissue T cells after allogeneic stem cell transplantation. Clones were sequenced by immunoSEQ multiplex PCR, and TCRdb holds only the in-frame ones, with some missing. The sample contains about 3,000 clones, around 62% of which appear only once. Steroid-refractory graft-versus-host disease after allogeneic hematopoietic cell transplant qualified adults for prospective research-autopsy enrollment. The sequencing used ascending colon tissue, collected at autopsy. Every receptor here comes from a male patient at least 60 years old with steroid-refractory graft-versus-host disease after an allogeneic stem cell transplant. The graft donor may have contributed some T cells.

This sequence joins TRBV7-2 and TRBJ2-2; possible D gene TRBD2, 7 bases. The germline gives CDR1 SGHTA, CDR2 FQGNSA. The CDR3 contains 14 residues. V was cut by 5 bases and J by 7 bases, with 14 bases left in between. CDR3 amino acids: CASSPRGALGELFF. Here the CDR3 DNA reads TGTGCCAGCAGCCCTCGGGGGGCCCTCGGGGAGCTGTTTTTT.

This clone rates as large. This rearrangement joins TRBV11-2 to TRBJ2-1, with no clear D. The germline CDR1 and CDR2 sequences are SGHAT and FQNNGV. This CDR3 comprises 14 residues. V shed 3 bases and J shed 9 bases, with 15 bases lying between them. CDR3 in amino acids: CASSFNVYLGEQFF. CDR3 DNA sequence: TGTGCCAGCAGCTTTAACGTGTACTTAGGTGAGCAGTTCTTC.

This chain joins TRBV5-4 and TRBJ1-4; no clear D gene. The V end lost 5 bases, the J end lost 5 bases, and 19 bases lay between the germline ends. Germline CDR1 and CDR2: SGHNT and YYREEE (reference sequence). CDR3 length equals 16 residues. The CDR3 here is CASSPGGARLNEKLFF. CDR3 nucleotide sequence: TGTGCCAGCAGTCCCGGTGGAGCGAGACTCAATGAAAAACTGTTTTTT.

The V gene is TRBV4-1, the J gene TRBJ2-1; TRBD1 matches 7 bases. Germline lookup yields CDR1 MGHRA and CDR2 YSYEKL. The V and J ends lost 0 bases and 5 bases, in that order; junction bases with no gene match: 7. The CDR3 is 16 residues long. For the CDR3, the DNA is TGCGCCAGCAGCCAAGACCCTGGACAGGTCCACAATGAGCAGTTCTTC. Translation gives CASSQDPGQVHNEQFF.

The rearrangement joins TRBV19 to TRBJ2-5; 10 nucleotides match TRBD2. The germline V gene has CDR1 LNHDA and CDR2 SQIVND (reference sequence). V shed 6 bases and J 4 bases; nucleotides not matched to a gene: 5. The CDR3 runs to 14 residues. The DNA for the CDR3 is TGTGCCAGTAGGGGACTAGCGTCAACAGAGACCCAGTACTTC. It codes for CASRGLASTETQYF.

The rearrangement links TRBV6-5 to TRBJ2-1; D not resolved. The CDR3 runs 12 residues. Trimming removed 8 bases at V and 7 bases at J, with 12 bases between. The germline gives CDR1 MNHEY, CDR2 SVGAGI. The CDR3 bases are TGTGCCAGCCTCTCTAGGAAGAATGAGCAGTTCTTC. It codes for CASLSRKNEQFF.

The J gene is TRBJ1-1, the V gene TRBV5-1; D uncertain. This CDR3 is built from 13 residues. V was trimmed by 3 bases and J by 1 base, leaving 7 bases between them. Germline CDR1 reads SGHRS; CDR2 reads YFSETQ. In DNA form, the CDR3 reads TGCGCCAGCAGCTCCGACGGGAACACTGAAGCTTTCTTT. Residues: CASSSDGNTEAFF.

The V gene is TRBV6-2 or TRBV6-3, the J gene TRBJ1-1; 9 nucleotides agree with TRBD1. V shed 6 bases, J shed 0 bases, and the junction held 8 bases outside the gene matches. CDR3 size: 16 residues. Germline values: CDR1 MNHEY, CDR2 SVGEGT. CDR3 coding DNA: TGTGCCAGCAGCTATTCCAGGACAGGGGTGAACACTGAAGCTTTCTTT. This translates into CASSYSRTGVNTEAFF.

The V gene is TRBV4-2, the J gene TRBJ1-2, with D maybe TRBD1 (5 bases). The V gene lost 0 bases and the J gene lost 5 bases, with 16 bases spanning the gap. Per the germline V gene, CDR1 is LGHNA and CDR2 is YNFKEQ. This CDR3 has 16 amino acids. The CDR3 DNA follows: TGTGCCAGCAGCCAAGATTGGTTAGGCGGGGGGTATGGCTACACCTTC. Translating gives CASSQDWLGGGYGYTF.

The chain combines TRBV18 with TRBJ1-2; a weak D match, TRBD1 (6 bases). The CDR3 consists of 13 residues. Germline loops: CDR1 KGHSH, CDR2 LQKENI. The V end was cut by 3 bases, the J end by 7 bases, with 12 bases between. CDR3 bases: TGTGCCAGCTCACCCGACAGGTCGGCTGGCTACACCTTC. Its protein is CASSPDRSAGYTF.

This chain uses TRBV18 with TRBJ2-7; D not certain. Germline CDR1 and CDR2: KGHSH and LQKENI. The CDR3 runs 12 residues. Trimming left V 2 bases short and J 7 bases short, with 9 bases between. The CDR3 DNA reads as TGTGCCAGCTCACCATCCCCGAGGGAGCAGTACTTC. This encodes CASSPSPREQYF.

The chain recombines TRBV7-2 with TRBJ1-1; D might be TRBD1 (5 bases). Trimming took off 5 bases at V and 12 bases at J, with 16 bases between the two ends. This CDR3 is built from 12 residues. Per germline, CDR1 SGHTA and CDR2 FQGNSA. The CDR3 DNA reads TGTGCCAGCAGCCAATTCGCCAGGGCCTCTTTCTTT. Residues: CASSQFARASFF.

V is TRBV19 and J is TRBJ2-1; 11 bases align to TRBD1. The CDR3 totals 14 residues. V dropped 0 bases and J dropped 10; count of bases not matched to a gene: 2. CDR1 is LNHDA and CDR2 is SQIVND in the germline V gene (reference sequence). CDR3 in amino acids: CASSIDRTGGEQFF. The CDR3 region has the DNA TGTGCCAGTAGTATAGATAGGACAGGGGGCGAGCAGTTCTTC.

The rearrangement links TRBV6-2 or TRBV6-3 to TRBJ1-6, with a tentative D call TRBD1 (5 bases). Germline values: CDR1 MNHEY, CDR2 SVGEGT. V lost 6 bases and J 8 bases, leaving 26 bases between the germline ends. This CDR3 has 18 amino acids. CDR3 bases: TGTGCCAGCAGCTATACATCGAGGGAAGGGGTTCGTTATTCACCCCTCCACTTT. Protein product: CASSYTSREGVRYSPLHF.

This chain links TRBV2 with TRBJ2-2; a possible D gene is TRBD1 (5 bases). The CDR3 spans 12 residues. With 5 bases removed from V and 9 bases from J, the gap between germline ends came to 10 bases. CDR1 is SNHLY, CDR2 FYNNEI, per germline. CDR3 region: CASSWGVRELFF. Written as DNA, the CDR3 is TGTGCCAGCAGTTGGGGCGTGAGGGAGCTGTTTTTT.